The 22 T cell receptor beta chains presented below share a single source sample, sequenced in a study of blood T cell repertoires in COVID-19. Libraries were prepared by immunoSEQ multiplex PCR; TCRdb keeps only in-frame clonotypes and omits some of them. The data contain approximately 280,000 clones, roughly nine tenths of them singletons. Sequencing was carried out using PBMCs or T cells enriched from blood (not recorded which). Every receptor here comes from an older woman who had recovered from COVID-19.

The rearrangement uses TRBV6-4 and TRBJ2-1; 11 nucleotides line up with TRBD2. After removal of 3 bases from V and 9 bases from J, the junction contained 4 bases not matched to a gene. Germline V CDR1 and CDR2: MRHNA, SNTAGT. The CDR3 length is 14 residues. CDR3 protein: CASSDSGRAGEQFF. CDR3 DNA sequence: TGTGCCAGCAGTGATAGCGGGAGGGCCGGTGAGCAGTTCTTC.

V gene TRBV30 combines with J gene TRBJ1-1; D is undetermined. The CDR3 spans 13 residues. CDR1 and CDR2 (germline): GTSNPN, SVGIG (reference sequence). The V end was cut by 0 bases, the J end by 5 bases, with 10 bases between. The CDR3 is CAWSVFSPTEAFF. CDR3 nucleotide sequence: TGTGCCTGGAGTGTATTTTCCCCAACTGAAGCTTTCTTT.

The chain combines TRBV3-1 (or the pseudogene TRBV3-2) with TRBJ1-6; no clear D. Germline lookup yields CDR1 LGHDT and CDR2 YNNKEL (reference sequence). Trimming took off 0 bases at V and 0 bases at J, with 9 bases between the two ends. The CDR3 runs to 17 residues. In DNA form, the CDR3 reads TGTGCCAGCAGCCAAGATTGGAGGAGCTCCTATAATTCACCCCTCCACTTT. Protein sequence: CASSQDWRSSYNSPLHF.

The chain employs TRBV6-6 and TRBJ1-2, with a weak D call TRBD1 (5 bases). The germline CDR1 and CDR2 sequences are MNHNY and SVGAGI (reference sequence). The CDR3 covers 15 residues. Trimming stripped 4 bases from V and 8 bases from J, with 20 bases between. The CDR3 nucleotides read TGTGCCAGCAGTTTACCGGGACTGACGCTGGAGGGCTACACCTTC. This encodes CASSLPGLTLEGYTF.

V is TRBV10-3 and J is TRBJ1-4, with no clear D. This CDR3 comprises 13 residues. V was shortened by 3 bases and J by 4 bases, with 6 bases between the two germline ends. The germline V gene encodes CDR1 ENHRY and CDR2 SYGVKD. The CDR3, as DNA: TGTGCCATCAGTGATTCAGATAATGAAAAACTGTTTTTT. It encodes CAISDSDNEKLFF.

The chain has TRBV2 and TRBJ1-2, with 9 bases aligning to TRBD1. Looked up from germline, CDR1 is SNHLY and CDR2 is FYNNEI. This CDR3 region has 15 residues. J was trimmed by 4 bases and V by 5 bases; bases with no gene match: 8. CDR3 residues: CASSPQVGQGYGYTF. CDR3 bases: TGTGCCAGCAGTCCACAGGTGGGACAGGGCTATGGCTACACCTTC. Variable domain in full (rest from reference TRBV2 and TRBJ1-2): EPEVTQTPSHQVTQMGQEVILRCVPISNHLYFYWYRQILGQKVEFLVSFYNNEISEKSEIFDDQFSVERPDGSNFTLKIRSTKLEDSAMYFCASSPQVGQGYGYTFGSGTRLTVV.

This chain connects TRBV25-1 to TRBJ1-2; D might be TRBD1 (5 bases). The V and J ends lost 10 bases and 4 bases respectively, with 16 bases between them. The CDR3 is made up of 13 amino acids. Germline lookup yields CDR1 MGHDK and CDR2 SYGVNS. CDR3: CATSLTESYGYTF. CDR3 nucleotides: TGTGCCACCTCTTTGACAGAATCCTATGGCTACACCTTC.

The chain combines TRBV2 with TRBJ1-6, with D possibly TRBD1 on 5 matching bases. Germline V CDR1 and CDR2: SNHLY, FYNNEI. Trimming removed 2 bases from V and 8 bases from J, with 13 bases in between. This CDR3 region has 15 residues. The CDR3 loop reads CASSERQGVDSPLHF. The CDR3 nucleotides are TGTGCCAGCAGTGAACGGCAGGGCGTTGATTCACCCCTCCACTTT.

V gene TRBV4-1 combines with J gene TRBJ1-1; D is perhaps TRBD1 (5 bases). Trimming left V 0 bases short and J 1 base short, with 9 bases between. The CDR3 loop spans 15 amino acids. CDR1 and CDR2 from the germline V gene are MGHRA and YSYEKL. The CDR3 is CASSQDLGANTEAFF. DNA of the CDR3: TGCGCCAGCAGCCAAGACCTTGGGGCGAACACTGAAGCTTTCTTT.

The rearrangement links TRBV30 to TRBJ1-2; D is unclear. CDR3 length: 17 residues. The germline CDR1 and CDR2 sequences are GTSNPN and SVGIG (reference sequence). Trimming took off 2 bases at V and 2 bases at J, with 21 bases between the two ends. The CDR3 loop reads CAWSRVWVSLGNYGYTF. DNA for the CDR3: TGTGCCTGGAGTAGAGTATGGGTGAGCCTCGGGAACTATGGCTACACCTTC. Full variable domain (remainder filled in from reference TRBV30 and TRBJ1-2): SQTIHQWPATLVQPVGSPLSLECTVEGTSNPNLYWYRQAAGRGLQLLFYSVGIGQISSEVPQNLSASRPQDRQFILSSKKLLLSDSGFYLCAWSRVWVSLGNYGYTFGSGTRLTVV.

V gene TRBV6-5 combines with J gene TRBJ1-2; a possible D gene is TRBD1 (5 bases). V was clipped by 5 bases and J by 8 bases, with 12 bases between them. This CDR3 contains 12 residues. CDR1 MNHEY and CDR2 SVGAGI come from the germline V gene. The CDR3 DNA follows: TGTGCCAGCAGTCCGACAGTCGGCGGCTACACCTTC. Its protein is CASSPTVGGYTF.

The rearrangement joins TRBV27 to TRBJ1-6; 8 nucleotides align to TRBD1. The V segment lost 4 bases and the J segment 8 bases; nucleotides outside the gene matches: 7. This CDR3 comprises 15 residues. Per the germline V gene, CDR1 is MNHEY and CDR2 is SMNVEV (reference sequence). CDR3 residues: CASSSGQGWDSPLHF. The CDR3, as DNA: TGTGCCAGCAGTTCCGGACAGGGCTGGGATTCACCCCTCCACTTT.

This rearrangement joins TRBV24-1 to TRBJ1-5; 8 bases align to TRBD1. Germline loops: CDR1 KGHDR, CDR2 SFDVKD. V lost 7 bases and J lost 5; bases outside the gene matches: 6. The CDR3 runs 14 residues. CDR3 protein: CATRDREGDQPQHF. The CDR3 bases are TGTGCCACCAGGGACAGGGAAGGAGATCAGCCCCAGCATTTT.

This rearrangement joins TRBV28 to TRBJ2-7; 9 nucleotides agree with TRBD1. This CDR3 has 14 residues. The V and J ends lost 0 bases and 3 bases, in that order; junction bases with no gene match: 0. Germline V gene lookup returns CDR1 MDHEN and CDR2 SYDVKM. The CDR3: CASSLWDRGYEQYF. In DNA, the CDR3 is TGTGCCAGCAGTTTATGGGACAGGGGCTACGAGCAGTACTTC.

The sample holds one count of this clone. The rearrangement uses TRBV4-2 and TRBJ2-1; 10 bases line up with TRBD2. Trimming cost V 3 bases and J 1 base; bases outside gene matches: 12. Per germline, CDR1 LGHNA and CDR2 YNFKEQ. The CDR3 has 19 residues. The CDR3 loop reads CASSQSTSGVARSYNEQFF. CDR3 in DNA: TGTGCCAGCAGCCAGTCTACTAGCGGGGTAGCTAGGTCCTACAATGAGCAGTTCTTC.

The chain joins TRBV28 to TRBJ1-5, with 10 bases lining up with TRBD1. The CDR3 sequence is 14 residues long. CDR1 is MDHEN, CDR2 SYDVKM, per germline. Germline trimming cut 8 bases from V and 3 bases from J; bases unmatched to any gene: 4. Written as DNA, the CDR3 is TGTGCCAGCCGGACAGGGGGGTACAATCAGCCCCAGCATTTT. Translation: CASRTGGYNQPQHF.

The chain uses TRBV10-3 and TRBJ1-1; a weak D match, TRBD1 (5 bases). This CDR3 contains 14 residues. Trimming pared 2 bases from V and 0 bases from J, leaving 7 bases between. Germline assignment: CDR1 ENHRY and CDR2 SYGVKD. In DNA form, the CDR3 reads TGTGCCATCAGTGAGCCGACAGTGAACACTGAAGCTTTCTTT. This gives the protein CAISEPTVNTEAFF.

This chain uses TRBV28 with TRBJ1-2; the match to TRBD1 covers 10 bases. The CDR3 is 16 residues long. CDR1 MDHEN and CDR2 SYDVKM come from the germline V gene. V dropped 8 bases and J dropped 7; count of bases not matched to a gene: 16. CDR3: CASVSPGQGKMVGYTF. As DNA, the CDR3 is TGTGCCAGCGTGTCCCCGGGACAGGGGAAAATGGTTGGCTACACCTTC.

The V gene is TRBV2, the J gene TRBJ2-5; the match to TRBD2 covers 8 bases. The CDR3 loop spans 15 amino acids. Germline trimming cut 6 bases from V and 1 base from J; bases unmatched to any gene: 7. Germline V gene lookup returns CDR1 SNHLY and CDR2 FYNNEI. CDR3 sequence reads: CASSSSGPLQETQYF. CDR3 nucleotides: TGTGCCAGCAGCTCTAGCGGGCCGCTCCAAGAGACCCAGTACTTC. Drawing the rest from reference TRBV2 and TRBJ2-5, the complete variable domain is EPEVTQTPSHQVTQMGQEVILRCVPISNHLYFYWYRQILGQKVEFLVSFYNNEISEKSEIFDDQFSVERPDGSNFTLKIRSTKLEDSAMYFCASSSSGPLQETQYFGPGTRLLVL.

The CDR3 reads CASSLGSEREGSSYNEQFF. The CDR3 DNA reads as TGTGCCAGCAGCTTAGGGTCCGAGCGGGAGGGGAGCTCCTACAATGAGCAGTTCTTC. J is TRBJ2-1 and V is TRBV11-2; TRBD2 matches 10 bases. Germline-derived CDR1 and CDR2 are SGHAT and FQNNGV. V shed 1 base and J 0 bases; nucleotides not matched to a gene: 9. CDR3 length: 19 residues.

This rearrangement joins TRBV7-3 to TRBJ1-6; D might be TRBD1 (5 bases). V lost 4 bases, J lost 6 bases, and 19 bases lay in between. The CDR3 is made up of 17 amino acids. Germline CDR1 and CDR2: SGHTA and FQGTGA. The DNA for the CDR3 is TGTGCCAGCAGCTCGAAAACAGGTCTAGGTGGTAATTCACCCCTCCACTTT. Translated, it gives CASSSKTGLGGNSPLHF.

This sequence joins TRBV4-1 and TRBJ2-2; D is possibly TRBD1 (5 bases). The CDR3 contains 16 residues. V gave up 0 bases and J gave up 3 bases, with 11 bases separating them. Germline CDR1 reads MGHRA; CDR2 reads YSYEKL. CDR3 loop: CASSQDGRVDTGELFF. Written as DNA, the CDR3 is TGCGCCAGCAGCCAAGATGGCAGGGTCGACACCGGGGAGCTGTTTTTT.